Below, 20 T cell receptor beta chains from the same sample are listed, as sequenced in a study of T cells in Graves' hyperthyroidism and ophthalmopathy. Amplified TCR beta CDR3 regions derived from RNA transcripts. Researchers ran a first-round RT-PCR on the TCR CDR3 using the HTBI primer set. One entry per CDR3 protein results from TCRdb running MiXCR on the multiplex PCR reads. Of roughly 240,000 distinct CDR3 sequences listed, around 17% are singletons. Sequencing input: blood. The receptors shown here come from a woman under 30 with Graves' ophthalmopathy.

This clonotype was observed at least ten times. The chain combines TRBV20-1 with TRBJ2-7; unclear D gene. Trimming shortened V by 1 base and J by 2 bases, and 3 bases separated the two germline ends. Germline V gene data show CDR1 as DFQATT and CDR2 as SNEGSKA (reference sequence). The CDR3 sequence is 11 residues long. As DNA, the CDR3 is TGCAGTGCTAGAGCAGCCTACGAGCAGTACTTC. This translates into CSARAAYEQYF.

This clonotype has a count of ten or more. This sequence joins TRBV5-8 and TRBJ1-2, with TRBD1 matching over 11 bases. The CDR3 runs to 15 residues. Germline V lookup: CDR1 SGHTS, CDR2 YDEGEE. Trimming took 0 bases from V and 8 from J; bases not matched to a gene: 6. The CDR3: CASSLAWTGGKGYTF. The CDR3 DNA reads as TGTGCCAGCAGCTTGGCGTGGACAGGGGGCAAAGGCTACACCTTC.

This clonotype has a count of ten or more. This sequence joins TRBV10-3 and TRBJ2-3; 10 bases line up with TRBD2. Losses at the gene ends were 3 bases for V and 0 bases for J; bases not matched to a gene: 6. The CDR3 is 17 amino acids. Germline CDR1 ENHRY, CDR2 SYGVKD. CDR3 in DNA: TGTGCCATCAGTGATCCGACTAGCGGGCCGAGCACAGATACGCAGTATTTT. It codes for CAISDPTSGPSTDTQYF.

On this clonotype: This may be a read error: a much more frequent sequence differs by one nucleotide. The chain uses TRBV27 and TRBJ2-7; tentatively, D is TRBD1 or TRBD2 (6 bases each). The end of the DNA is better explained by TRBJ2-1, so the J call may be wrong. The CDR3 contains 14 residues. CDR1 and CDR2 (germline): MNHEY, SMNVEV (reference sequence). For the CDR3, the DNA is TGTGCCAGCAAGGAGGGGGTGTTCTCCTACGAGCAGTTCTTC. Translated: CASKEGVFSYEQFF.

The genes are TRBV6-2 or TRBV6-3 and TRBJ2-7; 8 bases agree with TRBD1. Trimming removed 6 bases from V and 5 bases from J; junction bases left unmatched: 6. The CDR3 consists of 13 residues. Germline CDR1 is MNHEY and CDR2 is SVGEGT. Here the CDR3 reads CASRDREINEQYF. The CDR3 bases are TGTGCCAGCAGGGACAGGGAGATAAACGAGCAGTACTTC.

This clonotype was observed many times. Here the CDR3 DNA reads TGTGCCAGCAGCTGGGGGGGACAGGGCCGCGATGGCTACACCTTC. Protein: CASSWGGQGRDGYTF. The chain uses TRBV7-6 and TRBJ1-2; TRBD1 aligns across 9 bases. The germline gives CDR1 SGHVS, CDR2 FNYEAQ. J lost 6 bases, V lost 4 bases, and 9 bases had no gene match. This CDR3 is built from 15 residues.

At least ten counts were recorded for this clonotype. The chain recombines TRBV4-3 with TRBJ2-5; possibly TRBD1 for D (6 bases). This CDR3 comprises 15 residues. Germline CDR1 is LGHNA and CDR2 is YSLEER. V lost 0 bases to trimming and J lost 1 base, with 9 bases between them. CDR3 protein: CASSQDWTAQETQYF. CDR3 bases: TGCGCCAGCAGCCAAGATTGGACAGCCCAAGAGACCCAGTACTTC.

This clonotype was recorded at least ten times. The chain recombines TRBV7-2 with TRBJ2-7; no clear D gene. The CDR3 loop spans 13 amino acids. Germline assignment: CDR1 SGHTA and CDR2 FQGNSA. Trimming pared 2 bases from V and 6 bases from J, leaving 11 bases between. CDR3 loop: CASSLLGSGEQYF. CDR3 nucleotide sequence: TGTGCCAGCAGCTTATTGGGGTCCGGCGAGCAGTACTTC.

This clonotype was found a few times. This sequence joins TRBV5-6 and TRBJ2-7; D is unresolved. The ends were cut back, 1 base at V and 3 bases at J, with 11 bases in the middle. From germline, CDR1 is SGHDT and CDR2 YYEEEE. The CDR3 contains 14 residues. CDR3 DNA: TGTGCCAGCAGCTTGTTAGCAGCGTTCTACGAGCAGTACTTC. Translated, it gives CASSLLAAFYEQYF.

This clonotype was seen many times. The chain couples TRBV12-3 or TRBV12-4 to TRBJ1-5, with D perhaps matching TRBD1 (5 bases). V lost 1 base and J lost 4, with 20 bases in between. The length of the CDR3 is 18 residues. This CDR3 reads CASSLGSWGGLFNQPQHF. The CDR3 DNA sequence: TGTGCCAGCAGTTTAGGGTCTTGGGGGGGACTGTTTAATCAGCCCCAGCATTTT.

Ten or more counts support this clonotype. The chain couples TRBV11-2 to TRBJ2-5; 9 nucleotides align to TRBD2. The CDR3 has 17 residues. Trimming took 0 bases from V and 7 from J; bases not matched to a gene: 12. CDR1 is SGHAT and CDR2 is FQNNGV in the germline V gene. DNA of the CDR3: TGTGCCAGCAGCTTAGAAGCGACTAGCGGCCCTCTTGGGACCCAGTACTTC. It codes for CASSLEATSGPLGTQYF.

Many counts were recorded for this clonotype. The genes are TRBV11-2 and TRBJ1-6; maybe TRBD1 (5 bases). V lost 5 bases and J lost 7, with 15 bases in between. Germline CDR1 is SGHAT and CDR2 is FQNNGV. CDR3 length: 15 residues. CDR3 sequence: CASSPLAGRNSPLHF. CDR3 nucleotides: TGTGCCAGCAGCCCACTCGCAGGGAGGAATTCACCCCTCCACTTT.

This clonotype was seen ten or more times. The V and J genes are TRBV15 and TRBJ2-1; D ambiguous. Trimming left V 5 bases short and J 2 bases short, with 16 bases between. CDR3 size: 16 residues. The germline CDR1 and CDR2 sequences are LNHNV and YYDKDF (reference sequence). CDR3 DNA: TGTGCCACCAGCCACCCCGGACGGAATCCCTACAATGAGCAGTTCTTC. Its protein product is CATSHPGRNPYNEQFF.

This clonotype was seen repeatedly, ten times or more. The chain has TRBV28 and TRBJ2-7; TRBD1 aligns across 10 bases. CDR1 MDHEN and CDR2 SYDVKM come from the germline V gene. CDR3 length equals 15 residues. The V and J ends lost 6 bases and 6 bases, in that order; junction bases with no gene match: 11. The CDR3 loop is CASRSDRGHYSEQYF. The DNA for the CDR3 is TGTGCCAGCAGAAGCGACAGGGGGCATTACTCCGAGCAGTACTTC.

This clonotype was observed many times. The chain couples TRBV6-1 to TRBJ2-7, with unresolved D. With 6 bases removed from V and 4 bases from J, the gap between germline ends came to 13 bases. The CDR3 sequence is 13 residues long. Per germline, CDR1 MNHNS and CDR2 SASEGT. The DNA of the CDR3 is TGTGCCAGCAGGGGCAGGAAAGAGTACGAGCAGTACTTC. Protein product: CASRGRKEYEQYF.

J is TRBJ2-7 and V is TRBV28; 8 bases agree with TRBD2. The CDR3 totals 17 residues. V was clipped by 7 bases and J by 3 bases; unmatched bases: 17. Germline loops: CDR1 MDHEN, CDR2 SYDVKM. The CDR3 nucleotides read TGTGCCAGCAACCCAACGGTGAGGACTAGCAGCCTCTACGAGCAGTACTTC. Protein sequence: CASNPTVRTSSLYEQYF.

This chain links TRBV29-1 with TRBJ2-1; 14 bases are a match to TRBD2. The CDR3 is 16 residues long. With 3 bases clipped from V and 8 bases from J, the junction kept 9 bases outside the gene matches. Per germline, CDR1 SQVTM and CDR2 ANQGSEA. The CDR3 protein is CSVDVTGLAGDDEQFF. As DNA, the CDR3 is TGCAGCGTTGACGTAACGGGACTAGCGGGAGATGATGAGCAGTTCTTC.

This clonotype was seen repeatedly, ten times or more. The V call is TRBV12-3 or TRBV12-4, the J call TRBJ2-1; D call uncertain. This CDR3 is 15 amino acids long. Trimming removed 5 bases at V and 0 bases at J, with 11 bases between. CDR3 region: CASSLSLSSYNEQFF. The CDR3 DNA reads TGTGCCAGCAGTCTTAGCCTGAGCTCCTACAATGAGCAGTTCTTC.

In this sample, this clonotype turned up many times. V gene TRBV9 combines with J gene TRBJ2-5; no firm D call. V was pared by 9 bases and J by 1 base, with 19 bases between. The germline gives CDR1 SGDLS, CDR2 YYNGEE. The CDR3 loop spans 15 amino acids. CDR3 nucleotides: TGTGCCACCAGTTTAACCGGGCAGGCCCAAGAGACCCAGTACTTC. Translation: CATSLTGQAQETQYF.

The chain has TRBV7-3 and TRBJ2-1, with 8 bases fitting TRBD1. V was pared by 2 bases and J by 6 bases, with 9 bases of the junction left unmatched. This CDR3 spans 16 amino acids. Germline V gene sequence: CDR1 SGHTA, CDR2 FQGTGA. This CDR3 is CASSLGAGGRGNEQFF. The CDR3 nucleotides are TGTGCCAGCAGCTTAGGGGCAGGGGGCCGTGGCAATGAGCAGTTCTTC.